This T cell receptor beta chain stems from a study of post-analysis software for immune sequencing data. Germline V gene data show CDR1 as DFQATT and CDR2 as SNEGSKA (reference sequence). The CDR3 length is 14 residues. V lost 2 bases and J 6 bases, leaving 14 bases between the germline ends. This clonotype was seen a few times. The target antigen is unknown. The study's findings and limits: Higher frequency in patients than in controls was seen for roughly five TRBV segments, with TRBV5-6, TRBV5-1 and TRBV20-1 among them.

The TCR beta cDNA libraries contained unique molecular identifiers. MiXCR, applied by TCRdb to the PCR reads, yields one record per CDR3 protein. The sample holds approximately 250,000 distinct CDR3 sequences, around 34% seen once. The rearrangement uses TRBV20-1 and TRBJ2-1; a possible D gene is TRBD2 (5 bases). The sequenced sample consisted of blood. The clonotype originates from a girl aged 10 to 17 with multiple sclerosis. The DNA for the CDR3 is TGCAGTGCTAGAAGGCTAGCCGGGTCCAATGAGCAGTTCTTC. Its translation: CSARRLAGSNEQFF.